This T cell receptor beta chain comes out of a study of blood T cell repertoires in COVID-19. Study context: Collection of acute and convalescent COVID-19 samples took place in the United States, Italy and Spain. Sources were T cells, B-cell-depleted T cells, or PBMCs; the material itself was cDNA or gDNA.

Per the authors' pipeline: Using reference gene primer amplification, nucleated cell counts were estimated. This table comes from immunoSEQ multiplex PCR, and its TCRdb copy is limited to in-frame clones, with some not included. V and J calls and clone size come straight from that table; D and trimming were deduced from the DNA. Among 65,000 to 90,000 clones listed, around 87% were seen once. Trimming removed 5 bases from V and 3 bases from J, with 10 bases in between. From germline, CDR1 is KGHSH and CDR2 LQKENI. CDR3 length equals 13 residues. The receptor was derived from a woman aged 45-59 years with active or convalescent COVID-19. Sequenced input: peripheral blood. V usage is TRBV18 and J usage is TRBJ1-1; D is unresolved. The CDR3 here is CASSGRGHTEAFF. Here the CDR3 DNA reads TGTGCCAGCTCAGGGCGTGGCCACACTGAAGCTTTCTTT. Together with reference TRBV18 and TRBJ1-1, the CDR3 gives the full variable domain: NAGVMQNPRHLVRRRGQEARLRCSPMKGHSHVYWYRQLPEEGLKFMVYLQKENIIDESGMPKERFSAEFPKEGPSILRIQQVVRGDSAAYFCASSGRGHTEAFFGQGTRLTVV.